A single sample is the source of the 31 T cell receptor beta chains below, sequenced in a study of blood T cell repertoires in COVID-19. TCRdb's table, derived via immunoSEQ multiplex PCR, lists solely in-frame clones and lacks some. The table has some 300,000 clones, less than 90% seen once. Source material: peripheral blood. The source is a woman in her seventies with COVID-19, enrolled during active disease.

Concerning this clone: Sequence at one end of the junction differs from germline and may be a read error. The chain uses TRBV30 and TRBJ1-3, with D tentatively TRBD1 (6 bases). Germline V CDR1 and CDR2: GTSNPN, SVGIG (reference sequence). The CDR3 length is 17 residues. The CDR3 coding sequence is TGTGCCTGGAGTGTATCGGGGACAACTTTAACTGGGAACACCATATATTTT. Residues: CAWSVSGTTLTGNTIYF.

This clone was seen a handful of times. This chain links TRBV7-9 with TRBJ1-4; maybe TRBD1 (5 bases). V lost 0 bases to trimming and J lost 7 bases, with 12 bases between them. Looked up from germline, CDR1 is SEHNR and CDR2 is FQNEAQ (reference sequence). The CDR3 covers 15 residues. DNA for the CDR3: TGTGCCAGCAGCTTAGCGCGGGGGTCTAGTGAAAAACTGTTTTTT. This codes for CASSLARGSSEKLFF.

The chain carries TRBV19 and TRBJ1-2; D is undetermined. The germline V and J ends were trimmed by 0 bases and 2 bases, with 4 bases remaining between them. CDR1 LNHDA and CDR2 SQIVND come from the germline V gene (reference sequence). The CDR3 is 13 residues long. In nucleotides, the CDR3 is TGTGCCAGTAGTATAGAGACAAACTATGGCTACACCTTC. Its protein is CASSIETNYGYTF.

The rearrangement links TRBV12-3 or TRBV12-4 to TRBJ1-2; D perhaps matches TRBD1 (5 bases). Trimming stripped 6 bases from V and 6 bases from J, with 14 bases between. The CDR3 is 13 amino acids. The CDR3 DNA is TGTGCCAGCAGGCAGGGTCCTGGGGATGGCTACACCTTC. It encodes CASRQGPGDGYTF.

This clone appeared a single time. The V call is TRBV5-6, the J call TRBJ2-1; D might be TRBD2 (7 bases). In germline, CDR1 is SGHDT, CDR2 YYEEEE. The CDR3 has 16 residues. Deletions cut 5 bases from V and 4 bases from J, with 19 bases between. The CDR3 spells CASRPDGGGDYNEQFF. For the CDR3, the DNA is TGTGCCAGCAGGCCCGATGGCGGGGGCGATTACAATGAGCAGTTCTTC. The full variable domain, with the rest looked up from reference TRBV5-6 and TRBJ2-1, is DAGVTQSPTHLIKTRGQQVTLRCSPKSGHDTVSWYQQALGQGPQFIFQYYEEEERQRGNFPDRFSGHQFPNYSSELNVNALLLGDSALYLCASRPDGGGDYNEQFFGPGTRLTVL.

This clone turned up a few times. The rearrangement joins TRBV10-1 to TRBJ2-7, with 7 bases identical to TRBD2. Germline-derived CDR1 and CDR2 are WNHNN and SYGVQD (reference sequence). J was trimmed by 2 bases and V by 6 bases; bases with no gene match: 7. This CDR3 region has 14 residues. The CDR3 sequence: CASSERTRPYEQYF. DNA for the CDR3: TGCGCCAGCAGCGAAAGGACTAGGCCCTACGAGCAGTACTTC.

This chain joins TRBV19 and TRBJ2-7; D possibly corresponds to TRBD1 (6 bases). The germline V and J ends were trimmed by 5 bases and 1 base, with 12 bases remaining between them. Germline V gene lookup returns CDR1 LNHDA and CDR2 SQIVND (reference sequence). This CDR3 contains 14 residues. This chain's CDR3 is CASSSGRGSYEQYF. Written as DNA, the CDR3 is TGTGCCAGTAGTTCCGGCAGGGGTTCCTACGAGCAGTACTTC. Full variable domain (remainder filled in from reference TRBV19 and TRBJ2-7): DGGITQSPKYLFRKEGQNVTLSCEQNLNHDAMYWYRQDPGQGLRLIYYSQIVNDFQKGDIAEGYSVSREKKESFPLTVTSAQKNPTAFYLCASSSGRGSYEQYFGPGTRLTVT.

CDR3 protein: CATSGQGARWTQYF. CDR3 sequence (DNA): TGTGCCACCAGTGGGCAGGGGGCTAGGTGGACGCAGTATTTT. The genes are TRBV24-1 and TRBJ2-3, with 8 nucleotides matching TRBD1. The J segment lost 9 bases and the V segment lost 5 bases, leaving 9 bases of the junction unmatched. This CDR3 comprises 14 residues. Germline CDR1 and CDR2: KGHDR and SFDVKD.

A single count supports this clone. Distinct nucleotide sequences in the sample also encode this CDR3. V gene TRBV15 combines with J gene TRBJ2-2; possible D gene TRBD1, 6 bases. Trimming took 3 bases from V and 1 from J, leaving 6 bases between them. Germline lookup yields CDR1 LNHNV and CDR2 YYDKDF (reference sequence). The CDR3 loop spans 14 amino acids. Written as DNA, the CDR3 is TGTGCCACCAGCAGGGGACAGAACACCGGGGAGCTGTTTTTT. Amino acids: CATSRGQNTGELFF.

This chain links TRBV19 with TRBJ2-5; D uncertain. Germline-derived CDR1 and CDR2 are LNHDA and SQIVND (reference sequence). Deletions cut 9 bases from V and 7 bases from J, with 6 bases between. The CDR3 is 9 amino acids. The CDR3 loop reads CARSRTQYF. Written as DNA, the CDR3 is TGTGCCAGGTCTCGGACCCAGTACTTC.

This chain joins TRBV6-5 and TRBJ1-4, with 7 positions matching TRBD1. The trim removed 0 bases at V and 9 bases at J, leaving 1 base unmatched. CDR3 length: 13 amino acids. Germline V gene lookup returns CDR1 MNHEY and CDR2 SVGAGI. The CDR3, as DNA: TGTGCCAGCAGTTACTCGACAGGGCAAAAACTGTTTTTT. It translates to CASSYSTGQKLFF.

The rearrangement links TRBV28 to TRBJ1-1; 7 bases match TRBD1. The CDR3 covers 14 residues. Germline assignment: CDR1 MDHEN and CDR2 SYDVKM. The trim removed 4 bases at V and 1 base at J, leaving 3 bases unmatched. This chain's CDR3 is CASSSGQQNTEAFF. The CDR3 DNA reads as TGTGCCAGCAGTTCGGGACAGCAGAACACTGAAGCTTTCTTT.

J is TRBJ2-1 and V is TRBV7-2; TRBD1 matches at 10 bases. Germline-derived CDR1 and CDR2 are SGHTA and FQGNSA. J lost 4 bases, V lost 4 bases, and 4 bases had no gene match. This CDR3 comprises 15 residues. CDR3 sequence (DNA): TGTGCCAGCAGCTCATCGGGACAGGGGTACAATGAGCAGTTCTTC. It is translated as CASSSSGQGYNEQFF. The complete variable domain, with remaining parts taken from reference TRBV7-2 and TRBJ2-1, reads GAGVSQSPSNKVTEKGKDVELRCDPISGHTALYWYRQSLGQGLEFLIYFQGNSAPDKSGLPSDRFSAERTGGSVSTLTIQRTQQEDSAVYLCASSSSGQGYNEQFFGPGTRLTVL.

The rearrangement links TRBV7-8 to TRBJ1-2; 7 nucleotides line up with TRBD1. With 3 bases clipped from V and 5 bases from J, the junction kept 6 bases outside the gene matches. The CDR3 contains 14 residues. Looked up from germline, CDR1 is SGHVS and CDR2 is FQNEAQ. The CDR3 loop is CASSLRQGLYGYTF. The CDR3 DNA is TGTGCCAGCAGCTTGCGACAGGGTTTGTATGGCTACACCTTC.

This rearrangement joins TRBV2 to TRBJ1-2, with D unclear. V was clipped by 4 bases and J by 0 bases, with 9 bases between them. This CDR3 contains 14 residues. Germline-derived CDR1 and CDR2 are SNHLY and FYNNEI. The CDR3 nucleotides read TGTGCCAGCAGTGTTACGGGGTCTAACTATGGCTACACCTTC. Translated: CASSVTGSNYGYTF.

DNA for the CDR3: TGCGCCAGCAGCCAACTGACAGCTAACACTGAAGCTTTCTTT. Its protein product is CASSQLTANTEAFF. The chain has TRBV4-1 and TRBJ1-1; D possibly corresponds to TRBD1 (5 bases). Germline V gives CDR1 MGHRA, CDR2 YSYEKL. This CDR3 spans 14 amino acids. Trimming removed 2 bases at V and 2 bases at J, with 9 bases between.

In this sample, this clone turned up a few times. The chain is built from TRBV6-1 and TRBJ1-2; no clear D gene. The CDR3 totals 16 residues. V was clipped by 2 bases and J by 0 bases, with 13 bases between them. Germline V gives CDR1 MNHNS, CDR2 SASEGT. The CDR3 is CASSESVQRANYGYTF. CDR3 DNA: TGTGCCAGCAGTGAATCTGTGCAGCGAGCTAACTATGGCTACACCTTC.

The V gene is TRBV7-9, the J gene TRBJ1-2; possible D gene TRBD1, 6 bases. The CDR3 consists of 15 residues. The V and J ends lost 1 base and 8 bases respectively, with 17 bases between them. Per germline, CDR1 SEHNR and CDR2 FQNEAQ (reference sequence). The CDR3 loop is CASSLEELTGLGYTF. DNA of the CDR3: TGTGCCAGCAGCTTAGAGGAATTGACAGGTCTCGGCTACACCTTC.

The chain carries TRBV5-1 and TRBJ2-5; D is ambiguous. This CDR3 contains 14 residues. V dropped 4 bases and J dropped 0 bases, with 10 bases sitting between them. CDR1 SGHRS and CDR2 YFSETQ come from the germline V gene. The CDR3 nucleotides read TGCGCCAGCAGCCTCTCCAGGTACCAAGAGACCCAGTACTTC. Translation gives CASSLSRYQETQYF.

The rearrangement links TRBV7-9 to TRBJ1-5; possible D gene TRBD1, 6 bases. CDR1 is SEHNR, CDR2 FQNEAQ, per germline (reference sequence). The CDR3 is 15 amino acids. Trimming shortened V by 1 base and J by 8 bases, and 15 bases separated the two germline ends. The CDR3 here is CASSLGRGRIEPQHF. CDR3 DNA: TGTGCCAGCAGCTTAGGCAGGGGCCGTATTGAGCCCCAGCATTTT.

The chain has TRBV9 and TRBJ2-7; TRBD2 might be the D (6 bases). The CDR3 length is 14 residues. Germline CDR1 is SGDLS and CDR2 is YYNGEE. Trimming took 0 bases from V and 5 from J, leaving 12 bases between them. CDR3 nucleotide sequence: TGTGCCAGCAGCGTAGTTGGCGGGGACCACGAGCAGTACTTC. Encoded protein: CASSVVGGDHEQYF.

The CDR3 coding sequence is TGTGCCACCAGTGATTCGACAGTCGGCGATGGTGAGCAGTTCTTC. It encodes CATSDSTVGDGEQFF. The genes are TRBV24-1 and TRBJ2-1; tentatively, D is TRBD1 (5 bases). Deletions cut 2 bases from V and 9 bases from J, with 16 bases between. Per the germline V gene, CDR1 is KGHDR and CDR2 is SFDVKD. The CDR3 has 15 amino acids.

V and J are TRBV21-1 and TRBJ2-1; TRBD2 is the table's D call, not checked against the DNA. TRBV21-1 is labeled a pseudogene. This CDR3 is built from 17 residues. The CDR3 here is CASSKAGRGRSYNEQFF. The DNA of the CDR3 is TGTGCCAGCAGCAAAGCGGGGCGGGGCCGCTCCTACAATGAGCAGTTCTTC.

The chain is built from TRBV2 and TRBJ1-5; D call uncertain. From germline, CDR1 is SNHLY and CDR2 FYNNEI. The CDR3 covers 15 residues. The ends were cut back, 6 bases at V and 4 bases at J, with 16 bases in the middle. CDR3: CASSRGLLGNQPQHF. The CDR3 DNA reads TGTGCCAGCAGCCGCGGGCTTTTGGGGAATCAGCCCCAGCATTTT.

This rearrangement joins TRBV27 to TRBJ1-1; D is undetermined. V shed 8 bases and J shed 1 base, with 11 bases lying between them. The CDR3 covers 13 residues. Germline-derived CDR1 and CDR2 are MNHEY and SMNVEV (reference sequence). In nucleotides, the CDR3 is TGTGCCAGCCGCGAGACGGGGAACACTGAAGCTTTCTTT. Translated: CASRETGNTEAFF.

This chain connects TRBV7-9 to TRBJ2-5; the D gene is possibly TRBD1 (5 bases). The CDR3 loop spans 14 amino acids. Looked up from germline, CDR1 is SEHNR and CDR2 is FQNEAQ (reference sequence). The ends were cut back, 6 bases at V and 1 base at J, with 12 bases in the middle. CDR3 in amino acids: CASSNPGLQETQYF. The DNA for the CDR3 is TGTGCCAGCAGTAATCCAGGGCTCCAAGAGACCCAGTACTTC.

The J gene is TRBJ2-7, the V gene TRBV5-1; the D gene is possibly TRBD2 (6 bases). Trimming pared 0 bases from V and 12 bases from J, leaving 16 bases between. This CDR3 contains 13 residues. Looked up from germline, CDR1 is SGHRS and CDR2 is YFSETQ. CDR3 loop: CASSLGTEGEGYF. The CDR3 DNA sequence: TGCGCCAGCAGCTTGGGGACGGAGGGAGAGGGGTACTTC.

This clone showed up just once. The chain recombines TRBV28 with TRBJ2-2; D is possibly TRBD2 (6 bases). This CDR3 contains 16 residues. Germline V gene data show CDR1 as MDHEN and CDR2 as SYDVKM. Trimming took 2 bases from V and 3 from J, leaving 13 bases between them. DNA for the CDR3: TGTGCCAGCAGTTTAAGGGGAAGGGAGGACACCGGGGAGCTGTTTTTT. Its protein is CASSLRGREDTGELFF.

This chain links TRBV6-5 with TRBJ1-1; D ambiguous. Germline-derived CDR1 and CDR2 are MNHEY and SVGAGI. This CDR3 is 13 amino acids long. The V end lost 6 bases, the J end lost 0 bases, and 8 bases lay between the germline ends. The CDR3 reads CASRKTLNTEAFF. As DNA, the CDR3 is TGTGCCAGCAGAAAGACACTGAACACTGAAGCTTTCTTT.

With respect to this clone: At one of its ends the junction is not consistent with the germline gene, which may arise from a read error. This chain uses TRBV11-2 with TRBJ2-7; D gene ambiguous. Germline CDR1 is SGHAT and CDR2 is FQNNGV. CDR3 length: 15 amino acids. The CDR3 DNA is TGTGCCAGCAGCTTATCCCCGACTCCCTCCCACGAGCAGTACTTC. It is translated as CASSLSPTPSHEQYF.

Remarks on this clone: It may be a read error: a sequence one base away is much more abundant. The chain employs TRBV7-2 and TRBJ1-1; 7 nucleotides match TRBD1. Per germline, CDR1 SGHTA and CDR2 FQGNSA. The CDR3 runs 14 residues. Trimming cost V 1 base and J 2 bases; bases outside gene matches: 1. The CDR3 is CASSLVGGNTEAFF. DNA of the CDR3: TGTGCCAGCAGCTTAGTAGGGGGCAACACTGAAGCTTTCTTT.